This entry features one TCR beta chain sequence. TCRdb's table, derived via immunoSEQ multiplex PCR, lists solely in-frame clones and lacks some. Here the sample spans approximately 94,000 clones, 94% being singletons. These data originate in a study of siplizumab effects on memory and regulatory T cells. Per the germline V gene, CDR1 is SGHVS and CDR2 is FNYEAQ. The CDR3 consists of 16 residues. V trimming: 4 bases; J trimming: 1 base; junction bases outside the gene matches: 10. The sequence came from a human donor in good health. Sequencing used non-Treg CD4+ T cells sorted from blood. The V and J genes are TRBV7-6 and TRBJ2-7, with 7 bases aligning to TRBD2. The CDR3 nucleotides read TGTGCCAGCAGCTCCCTACATGCGGGAGATTCCTACGAGCAGTACTTC. This sequence encodes CASSSLHAGDSYEQYF. Full variable domain (missing parts from reference TRBV7-6 and TRBJ2-7): GAGVSQSPRYKVTKRGQDVALRCDPISGHVSLYWYRQALGQGPEFLTYFNYEAQQDKSGLPNDRFSAERPEGSISTLTIQRTEQRDSAMYRCASSSLHAGDSYEQYFGPGTRLTVT.